These 29 T cell receptor beta chains share one sample of origin, sequenced in a study of blood T cells in healthy people across ages. Alongside a J-beta primer mix, a sample-barcoded 5' primer served in a second PCR lasting 7 to 11 cycles. TCRdb recomputed calls from the 5' RACE reads with MiXCR, one row per CDR3 protein. The sample has under 1,000,000 distinct CDR3 sequences, approximately 35% seen once. Sequencing was performed on blood. Receptors originate from a man younger than 30 in good health.

The CDR3 sequence is CASSLSGTGYHEQYF. DNA for the CDR3: TGCGCCAGCAGCCTGTCCGGGACAGGGTACCACGAGCAGTACTTC. The chain has TRBV4-3 and TRBJ2-7; 9 nucleotides line up with TRBD1. The CDR3 covers 15 residues. Per germline, CDR1 LGHNA and CDR2 YSLEER. V was pared by 4 bases and J by 5 bases, with 9 bases of the junction left unmatched.

The chain is built from TRBV6-2 or TRBV6-3 and TRBJ1-1; no reliable D call. The CDR3 contains 15 residues. The germline CDR1 and CDR2 sequences are MNHEY and SVGEGT. Between the trimmed V and J ends, which lost 2 bases and 2 bases, there was a span of 12 bases. In nucleotides, the CDR3 is TGTGCCAGCAGTTACAGCGAGGCGCCTAACACTGAAGCTTTCTTT. Amino acid sequence: CASSYSEAPNTEAFF.

This clonotype was seen only a few times. This chain uses TRBV28 with TRBJ2-1; perhaps TRBD1 as D (6 bases). This CDR3 spans 14 amino acids. In germline, CDR1 is MDHEN, CDR2 SYDVKM. Trimming removed 6 bases at V and 5 bases at J, with 14 bases between. In DNA, the CDR3 is TGTGCCAGCAGCCGAGCTAGGACAGACAATGAGCAGTTCTTC. As protein: CASSRARTDNEQFF.

This chain joins TRBV12-3 or TRBV12-4 and TRBJ2-1, with TRBD2 matching 13 bases. The CDR3 extends over 15 amino acids. V lost 4 bases to trimming and J lost 15 bases; unmatched junction nucleotides: 12. The CDR3: CASSSGTSGVALLFF. In nucleotides, the CDR3 is TGTGCCAGCAGTTCCGGGACTAGCGGGGTGGCTTTATTGTTCTTC.

The V call is TRBV12-3 or TRBV12-4, the J call TRBJ1-1, with 8 bases matching TRBD1. Unmatched junction bases numbered 5, after V lost 1 base and J lost 1 base. This CDR3 is built from 16 residues. CDR3: CASSLVPRGPNTEAFF. CDR3 DNA sequence: TGTGCCAGCAGTTTAGTCCCCAGGGGGCCGAACACTGAAGCTTTCTTT.

The chain carries TRBV18 and TRBJ1-2; the D is unclear. The CDR3 spans 14 residues. Trimming removed 3 bases from V and 3 bases from J, with 11 bases in between. CDR1 and CDR2 (germline): KGHSH, LQKENI. The CDR3 DNA is TGTGCCAGCTCACCCTCAGGCGTGCACTATGGCTACACCTTC. Residues: CASSPSGVHYGYTF.

The genes are TRBV18 and TRBJ2-3, with D unclear. Germline-derived CDR1 and CDR2 are KGHSH and LQKENI. The CDR3 runs to 14 residues. Deletions cut 5 bases from V and 0 bases from J, with 9 bases between. The CDR3: CASSTTVSTDTQYF. The CDR3 DNA is TGTGCCAGCTCAACGACGGTTAGCACAGATACGCAGTATTTT.

Comments on this clonotype: A read error may be the cause here, since a much bigger clone is one base away. V and J are TRBV7-9 and TRBJ1-4; maybe TRBD1 (5 bases). The CDR3 has 14 residues. Germline CDR1 is SEHNR and CDR2 is FQNEAQ (reference sequence). DNA for the CDR3: TGTGCCGGCAGGTCTCCAGGGATTAATGAAAAACTGTTTTTT. It encodes CAGRSPGINEKLFF. Full variable domain (remainder filled in from reference TRBV7-9 and TRBJ1-4): DTGVSQNPRHKITKRGQNVTFRCDPISEHNRLYWYRQTLGQGPEFLTYFQNEAQLEKSRLLSDRFSAERPKGSFSTLEIQRTEQGDSAMYLCAGRSPGINEKLFFGSGTQLSVL.

This clonotype occurred a few times. A much bigger clone sits one base away, suggesting this may be a read error. The chain recombines TRBV7-3 with TRBJ2-5; 7 nucleotides align to TRBD2. The CDR3 covers 13 residues. CDR1 and CDR2 from the germline V gene are SGHTA and FQGTGA. V lost 6 bases to trimming and J lost 11 bases; unmatched junction nucleotides: 12. CDR3 bases: TGTGCCAGCAGTCCCACTAGCGACGGTGAGCAGTACTTC. It translates to CASSPTSDGEQYF.

This chain joins TRBV20-1 and TRBJ2-1; 8 bases map to TRBD1. V trimming: 6 bases; J trimming: 1 base; junction bases outside the gene matches: 5. The CDR3 consists of 14 residues. CDR1 and CDR2 from the germline V gene are DFQATT and SNEGSKA (reference sequence). The CDR3 nucleotides are TGCAGTGCCCCCCGACAGGGGTCCTACAATGAGCAGTTCTTC. Protein product: CSAPRQGSYNEQFF.

This clonotype was counted ten times or more. The CDR3 loop is CASSSGLNTEAFF. The CDR3 DNA sequence: TGTGCCAGCAGCTCAGGACTGAACACTGAAGCTTTCTTT. The genes are TRBV12-3 or TRBV12-4 and TRBJ1-1; no reliable D call. Trimming removed 6 bases from V and 0 bases from J, with 8 bases in between. This CDR3 comprises 13 residues.

A note on this clonotype: The junction departs from germline at one end; a sequencing error may be responsible. The chain joins TRBV7-9 to TRBJ1-1; a weak D match, TRBD1 (6 bases). This CDR3 has 13 amino acids. From germline, CDR1 is SEHNR and CDR2 FQNEAQ (reference sequence). The CDR3 loop reads CTSSSFGQREAFF. As DNA, the CDR3 is TGTACCAGCAGCTCCTTCGGACAGCGTGAAGCTTTCTTT. Drawing the rest from reference TRBV7-9 and TRBJ1-1, the complete variable domain is DTGVSQNPRHKITKRGQNVTFRCDPISEHNRLYWYRQTLGQGPEFLTYFQNEAQLEKSRLLSDRFSAERPKGSFSTLEIQRTEQGDSAMYLCTSSSFGQREAFFGQGTRLTVV.

This clonotype occurred a few times. This sequence joins TRBV7-2 and TRBJ1-2; D may be TRBD1 (6 bases). This CDR3 is built from 14 residues. Germline CDR1 is SGHTA and CDR2 is FQGNSA. V was cut by 5 bases and J by 7 bases, with 17 bases left in between. The CDR3 nucleotides read TGTGCCAGCAGCGGGAGGGACACGCATCTTGGCTACACCTTC. Protein sequence: CASSGRDTHLGYTF.

Only a few counts were recorded for this clonotype. J is TRBJ2-2 and V is TRBV10-3; 7 bases are a match to TRBD2. This CDR3 has 15 amino acids. Trimming at V came to 4 bases and at J to 3 bases, leaving 5 bases not matched to a gene. The germline V gene has CDR1 ENHRY and CDR2 SYGVKD. CDR3 bases: TGTGCCATCAGTGCGTCAGGGAGGGACACCGGGGAGCTGTTTTTT. This encodes CAISASGRDTGELFF.

This clonotype occurred a few times. The chain joins TRBV20-1 to TRBJ2-7; D uncertain. Trimming pared 1 base from V and 7 bases from J, leaving 17 bases between. Germline V gene data show CDR1 as DFQATT and CDR2 as SNEGSKA (reference sequence). The CDR3 runs 14 residues. The CDR3 reads CSARVPLGYNEQYF. The CDR3 nucleotides read TGCAGTGCTAGAGTCCCCCTGGGGTACAATGAGCAGTACTTC.

This rearrangement joins TRBV7-9 to TRBJ2-7; 10 nucleotides agree with TRBD2. This CDR3 has 16 amino acids. After removal of 5 bases from V and 3 bases from J, the junction contained 10 bases not matched to a gene. The germline CDR1 and CDR2 sequences are SEHNR and FQNEAQ (reference sequence). The CDR3 loop is CASSPTLAGVVYEQYF. CDR3 bases: TGTGCCAGCAGCCCGACGCTAGCGGGGGTCGTCTACGAGCAGTACTTC.

V usage is TRBV6-4 and J usage is TRBJ2-2, with D perhaps TRBD1 or TRBD2 (5 bases each). There are 14 residues in the CDR3. Germline CDR1 MRHNA, CDR2 SNTAGT. V shed 8 bases and J shed 2 bases, with 12 bases lying between them. CDR3 region: CASRQGVNTGELFF. DNA for the CDR3: TGTGCCAGCCGTCAGGGAGTCAACACCGGGGAGCTGTTTTTT.

The table lists this clonotype with a few counts. In nucleotides, the CDR3 is TGCAGTGCTAGAGATTGGGGTCTAGCGGGGGTAGATACGCAGTATTTT. Amino acid sequence: CSARDWGLAGVDTQYF. This rearrangement joins TRBV20-1 to TRBJ2-3, with 10 positions matching TRBD2. The CDR3 runs to 16 residues. Trimming took 0 bases from V and 5 from J; bases not matched to a gene: 8. The germline CDR1 and CDR2 sequences are DFQATT and SNEGSKA (reference sequence).

The chain recombines TRBV27 with TRBJ2-7; perhaps TRBD1 as D (6 bases). The J call may be in error: the DNA end matches TRBJ2-4 better. Germline CDR1 MNHEY, CDR2 SMNVEV (reference sequence). This CDR3 region has 13 residues. The DNA for the CDR3 is TGTGCCATCCCACAGGGTGGCAAAAACATTCAGTACTTC. This translates into CAIPQGGKNIQYF.

This chain links TRBV4-1 with TRBJ1-5; no definite D call. V lost 1 base, J lost 1 base, and 8 bases lay in between. The CDR3 consists of 15 residues. The germline CDR1 and CDR2 sequences are MGHRA and YSYEKL. This CDR3 reads CASSQVVSSNQPQHF. The CDR3 coding sequence is TGCGCCAGCAGCCAAGTTGTGTCGAGCAATCAGCCCCAGCATTTT.

This clonotype was detected only a few times. The CDR3 protein is CASRPAGSSYNSPLHF. The DNA for the CDR3 is TGCGCCAGCAGACCAGCAGGGAGCTCCTATAATTCACCCCTCCACTTT. The gene calls are TRBV5-1 and TRBJ1-6, with a weak D call TRBD1 (5 bases). CDR3 length: 16 amino acids. V lost 5 bases to trimming and J lost 0 bases, with 12 bases between them. Per the germline V gene, CDR1 is SGHRS and CDR2 is YFSETQ.

Ten or more counts support this clonotype. This chain connects TRBV20-1 to TRBJ2-7; TRBD2 matches 7 bases. CDR1 is DFQATT and CDR2 is SNEGSKA in the germline V gene (reference sequence). After removal of 3 bases from V and 4 bases from J, the junction contained 9 bases not matched to a gene. The CDR3 sequence is 14 residues long. CDR3 region: CSASNPTGGYEQYF. The CDR3 DNA reads TGCAGTGCTAGTAATCCGACGGGGGGTTACGAGCAGTACTTC.

Only a few counts were recorded for this clonotype. The V and J genes are TRBV13 and TRBJ1-1, with TRBD1 identical over 11 bases. The ends lost 5 bases at V and 7 bases at J; junction bases unmatched: 15. This CDR3 contains 17 residues. Germline V lookup: CDR1 PRHDT, CDR2 FYEKMQ (reference sequence). The CDR3 DNA follows: TGTGCCAGCAGCCCCCGTCGGACAGGGGGCGATGTGGGTGAAGCTTTCTTT. Residues: CASSPRRTGGDVGEAFF.

In this sample, this clonotype turned up once. A much larger clone differs by one base, so this may be a read error. CDR3 DNA sequence: TGTGTCAGCAGTTTTTCGGTAGCCCAAGAGACCCAGTACTTC. Translation gives CVSSFSVAQETQYF. The chain couples TRBV12-3 or TRBV12-4 to TRBJ2-5, with no clear D. This CDR3 contains 14 residues.

This clonotype was observed at least ten times. V gene TRBV14 combines with J gene TRBJ1-4; D is uncertain. Germline V CDR1 and CDR2: SGHDN, FVKESK. V lost 4 bases to trimming and J lost 8 bases, with 11 bases between them. CDR3 length: 13 residues. CDR3 bases: TGTGCCAGCAGCCCGACCGGGAGGGAAAAACTGTTTTTT. Translating it yields CASSPTGREKLFF.

This clonotype has more than one count but fewer than ten. The chain employs TRBV5-6 and TRBJ1-5; 8 bases are a match to TRBD1. The germline gives CDR1 SGHDT, CDR2 YYEEEE. The CDR3 loop spans 15 amino acids. The J segment lost 0 bases and the V segment lost 4 bases, leaving 3 bases of the junction unmatched. CDR3 sequence: CASSRGQASNQPQHF. DNA of the CDR3: TGTGCCAGCAGCCGGGGACAGGCTAGCAATCAGCCCCAGCATTTT.

The chain links TRBV18 to TRBJ1-3; a weak D match, TRBD1 (5 bases). V shed 0 bases and J shed 0 bases, with 15 bases lying between them. Germline CDR1 KGHSH, CDR2 LQKENI. CDR3 length equals 18 residues. In DNA form, the CDR3 reads TGTGCCAGCTCACCACCGGGACGTGACCAATACTCTGGAAACACCATATATTTT. It translates to CASSPPGRDQYSGNTIYF. Using reference TRBV18 and TRBJ1-3 for the parts outside the CDR3, the full variable domain is NAGVMQNPRHLVRRRGQEARLRCSPMKGHSHVYWYRQLPEEGLKFMVYLQKENIIDESGMPKERFSAEFPKEGPSILRIQQVVRGDSAAYFCASSPPGRDQYSGNTIYFGEGSWLTVV.

This clonotype was recorded at least ten times. This chain joins TRBV4-1 and TRBJ1-2, with D perhaps TRBD1 (6 bases). The CDR3 has 14 amino acids. V shed 0 bases and J shed 5 bases, with 10 bases lying between them. CDR1 is MGHRA and CDR2 is YSYEKL in the germline V gene. CDR3: CASSQDQGPYGYTF. The CDR3 DNA sequence: TGCGCCAGCAGCCAAGATCAGGGGCCATATGGCTACACCTTC.

This clonotype was picked up a small number of times. CDR3: CASSKPGPPWEQYF. DNA for the CDR3: TGTGCCAGCAGCAAACCCGGGCCCCCTTGGGAGCAGTACTTC. This chain connects TRBV9 to TRBJ2-7, with D hard to call. The CDR3 has 14 amino acids. Germline CDR1 reads SGDLS; CDR2 reads YYNGEE. V gave up 4 bases and J gave up 7 bases, with 18 bases separating them.